This is a list of T cell receptor beta chains from one sample in a study of blood T cell repertoires in COVID-19. Sequencing was performed with immunoSEQ multiplex PCR; in TCRdb, only in-frame clones are kept and a portion is missing. The data hold around 110,000 clones, with about 81% observed a single time. Sequencing was performed on peripheral blood. Receptors originate from a man aged 65 to 85 with acute or convalescent COVID-19. Each CDR3 is given with its conserved first and last residue. D genes are given only for firm matches. Some rows mark clone size as missing; the rest say once, few, many or name a class of expanded clone.

.	TRBJ1-4	TRBV25-1	.	CASKGQRFNEKLFF	TGTGCCAGCAAGGGGCAGAGATTTAATGAAAAACTGTTTTTT
.	TRBJ2-2	TRBV28	TRBD2	CASSSGLAGGQAGELFF	TGTGCCAGCAGTTCGGGACTAGCGGGGGGCCAGGCCGGGGAGCTGTTTTTT
.	TRBJ2-5	TRBV6-5	.	CASTGQIRETQYF	TGTGCCAGCACAGGACAGATCAGGGAGACCCAGTACTTC
.	TRBJ1-4	TRBV14	.	CASSQLGTGVNEKLFF	TGTGCCAGCAGCCAATTGGGCACAGGCGTTAATGAAAAACTGTTTTTT
.	TRBJ1-1	TRBV18	.	CASSPGQGRINTEAFF	TGTGCCAGCTCACCGGGGCAGGGGCGTATTAACACTGAAGCTTTCTTT
.	TRBJ2-2	TRBV12-5	TRBD2	CASGVAGVGSGELFF	TGTGCTAGTGGTGTAGCGGGAGTAGGTTCCGGGGAGCTGTTTTTT
.	TRBJ2-6	TRBV29-1	.	CSVDGASGANVLTF	TGCAGCGTTGACGGAGCTTCTGGGGCCAACGTCCTGACTTTC
.	TRBJ2-5	TRBV6-5	TRBD2	CASSYSKSSGKETQYF	TGTGCCAGCAGTTACTCGAAGTCTAGCGGGAAAGAGACCCAGTACTTC
once	TRBJ2-5	TRBV10-3	TRBD2	CAISEKGLAEGKTQYF	TGTGCCATCAGTGAGAAAGGACTAGCGGAGGGAAAGACCCAGTACTTC
.	TRBJ1-5	TRBV24-1	TRBD1	CATSDSGTASNQPQHF	TGTGCCACCAGTGATTCCGGGACAGCTAGCAATCAGCCCCAGCATTTT
.	TRBJ1-1	TRBV20-1	.	CSAVPGSEAFF	TGCAGTGCTGTTCCGGGGAGTGAAGCTTTCTTT
.	TRBJ2-1	TRBV7-9	.	CASSPTNRDGYNEQFF	TGTGCCAGCAGCCCCACCAACAGGGATGGGTACAATGAGCAGTTCTTC
.	TRBJ2-3	TRBV2	TRBD2	CASTSTSGGNTQYF	TGTGCCAGCACTTCGACTAGCGGGGGAAATACGCAGTATTTT
.	TRBJ1-1	TRBV12-3/TRBV12-4	TRBD1	CASSYTGGEAFF	TGTGCCAGCAGCTACACAGGGGGGGAGGCTTTCTTT
.	TRBJ1-1	TRBV19	TRBD1	CASSIAGQANTEAFF	TGTGCCAGTAGTATTGCGGGACAGGCGAACACTGAAGCTTTCTTT
.	TRBJ2-1	TRBV29-1	.	CSVGHDNEQFF	TGCAGCGTGGGACACGACAATGAGCAGTTCTTC
few	TRBJ1-1	TRBV28	.	CASRSGVAFF	TGTGCCAGCAGATCAGGGGTAGCTTTCTTT
.	TRBJ1-4	TRBV5-1	TRBD1	CASARGAPDEKLFF	TGCGCCAGTGCCAGGGGGGCTCCAGATGAAAAACTGTTTTTT
.	TRBJ1-6	TRBV7-6	.	CASSPGTGGGSPLHF	TGTGCCAGCAGCCCTGGGACGGGAGGAGGTTCACCCCTCCACTTT
.	TRBJ2-7	TRBV6-6	.	CASSPGAYEQYF	TGTGCCAGCAGCCCGGGGGCCTACGAGCAGTACTTC
.	TRBJ1-4	TRBV2	TRBD1	CASSEDRVREKLFF	TGTGCCAGCAGTGAGGACAGGGTACGTGAAAAACTGTTTTTT
.	TRBJ1-5	TRBV19	TRBD1	CASSMTGATQYSNQPQHF	TGTGCCAGTAGTATGACAGGGGCCACACAATATAGCAATCAGCCCCAGCATTTT
.	TRBJ1-1	TRBV19	TRBD1	CASSIVRDRNTEAFF	TGTGCCAGTAGTATAGTTCGGGACAGGAACACTGAAGCTTTCTTT
once	TRBJ2-6	TRBV5-6	.	CASSPLSDRISVLTF	TGTGCCAGCAGCCCTCTCTCGGACAGAATTAGCGTCCTGACTTTC
.	TRBJ1-2	TRBV9	TRBD1	CASTPGQGYGYTF	TGTGCCAGCACTCCGGGACAGGGCTATGGCTACACCTTC
.	TRBJ2-3	TRBV18	.	CASSPPSISTDTQYF	TGTGCCAGCTCACCCCCTAGCATAAGCACAGATACGCAGTATTTT
.	TRBJ2-7	TRBV5-6	.	CASRETVRGEQYF	TGTGCCAGCAGGGAGACCGTCCGGGGCGAGCAGTACTTC
once	TRBJ2-2	TRBV28	.	CASSLARVPNTGELFF	TGTGCCAGCAGTTTGGCCCGGGTTCCGAACACCGGGGAGCTGTTTTTT
.	TRBJ2-3	TRBV6-6	TRBD2	CASRPTGGGFTDTQYF	TGTGCCAGCAGACCGACCGGCGGGGGGTTCACAGATACGCAGTATTTT
.	TRBJ1-2	TRBV7-2	TRBD1	CASSPQGITNYGYTF	TGTGCCAGCTCTCCACAGGGGATTACTAACTATGGCTACACCTTC
few	TRBJ2-7	TRBV20-1	TRBD1	CSASGTGSYEQYF	TGCAGTGCTAGTGGGACAGGGTCCTACGAGCAGTACTTC
.	TRBJ1-5	TRBV28	TRBD1	CASSSSGTGVFPQHF	TGTGCCAGCAGTTCCTCCGGGACAGGGGTCTTTCCCCAGCATTTT
.	TRBJ1-6	TRBV30	TRBD1	CAWRYSDRGNNSPLHF	TGTGCCTGGCGTTATAGTGACAGGGGGAATAATTCACCCCTCCACTTT
.	TRBJ2-7	TRBV19	.	CASSIADRPAYEQYF	TGTGCCAGTAGTATTGCTGACAGGCCAGCCTACGAGCAGTACTTC